This T cell receptor beta chain stems from a study of T-cell memory formation after mild COVID-19. The germline gives CDR1 KGHSH, CDR2 LQKENI. The CDR3 is made up of 15 amino acids. The V gene lost 2 bases and the J gene lost 3 bases, with 13 bases spanning the gap. TCRdb independently ran MiXCR on the 5' RACE reads; one entry per CDR3 protein. This sample has fewer than 450,000 distinct CDR3 sequences, with less than 25% found just once. This clonotype has more than one count but fewer than ten. The receptor comes from an adult woman who had mild COVID-19 (a few samples of this study predate the infection). Cell type and time point are not known. The rearrangement links TRBV18 to TRBJ1-1; D is perhaps TRBD1 (6 bases). Sequencing used PBMCs or a T cell subset sorted from them (not recorded which). The CDR3 loop reads CASSPFQGLDTEAFF. The CDR3 nucleotides read TGTGCCAGCTCACCATTTCAGGGGCTGGACACTGAAGCTTTCTTT.